A single sample gave rise to the 14 T cell receptor beta chains below, sequenced in a study of T cells in localized non-small cell lung cancer. Libraries were prepared by immunoSEQ multiplex PCR; TCRdb keeps only in-frame clonotypes and omits some of them. The table records more than 2,500 clones, about 23% of them present only once. The sample was lung tumor tissue, taken before any cancer treatment. The origin of the receptors is a man between 40 and 70 years old with stage I lung adenocarcinoma.

This clone was picked up one time. The V call is TRBV19, the J call TRBJ2-5; no definite D call. There are 15 residues in the CDR3. CDR1 and CDR2 (germline): LNHDA, SQIVND (reference sequence). Trimming shortened V by 1 base and J by 0 bases, and 9 bases separated the two germline ends. The CDR3 DNA sequence: TGTGCCAGTAGTATAGGTGGCACACACCAAGAGACCCAGTACTTC. This encodes CASSIGGTHQETQYF.

There are a few counts of this clone. The CDR3 protein is CASSLRDSADTQYF. In nucleotides, the CDR3 is TGTGCCAGCAGCTTAAGGGATTCGGCAGATACGCAGTATTTT. The V gene is TRBV7-1, the J gene TRBJ2-3; D not resolved. TRBV7-1 is an open reading frame, and its role is uncertain. The CDR3 is made up of 14 amino acids. Deletions cut 4 bases from V and 4 bases from J, with 12 bases between.

The chain is built from TRBV18 and TRBJ2-1, with a possible D match to TRBD1 (6 bases). The CDR3 has 15 amino acids. In germline, CDR1 is KGHSH, CDR2 LQKENI. V gave up 1 base and J gave up 8 bases, with 15 bases separating them. CDR3 in amino acids: CASSPRSWAGDEQFF. The CDR3, as DNA: TGTGCCAGCTCACCACGGAGCTGGGCAGGGGATGAGCAGTTCTTC.

This clone was seen a few times. The chain uses TRBV10-3 and TRBJ2-2; D is unresolved. The CDR3 length is 14 residues. Deletions cut 10 bases from V and 1 base from J, with 13 bases between. Germline V gene data show CDR1 as ENHRY and CDR2 as SYGVKD. CDR3 protein: CASRISGNTGELFF. In DNA, the CDR3 is TGTGCCAGCCGTATCTCGGGGAACACCGGGGAGCTGTTTTTT.

The chain links TRBV19 to TRBJ1-1; D is possibly TRBD1 (5 bases). This CDR3 region has 18 residues. V lost 5 bases and J lost 3, with 25 bases in between. Germline V gene lookup returns CDR1 LNHDA and CDR2 SQIVND (reference sequence). The CDR3, as DNA: TGTGCCAGTAGTTCACCCCCCGGGGCAACGGTGGGGGACACTGAAGCTTTCTTT. Protein sequence: CASSSPPGATVGDTEAFF. Supplemented by reference TRBV19 and TRBJ1-1, the full variable domain reads DGGITQSPKYLFRKEGQNVTLSCEQNLNHDAMYWYRQDPGQGLRLIYYSQIVNDFQKGDIAEGYSVSREKKESFPLTVTSAQKNPTAFYLCASSSPPGATVGDTEAFFGQGTRLTVV.

This clone is medium-sized within its sample. This chain connects TRBV11-3 to TRBJ2-1; D remains unclear. V dropped 5 bases and J dropped 8 bases, with 19 bases sitting between them. Per the germline V gene, CDR1 is SGHNT and CDR2 is YENEEA. This CDR3 comprises 15 residues. In DNA form, the CDR3 reads TGTGCCAGCAGCCAGGTACAAAGGCCCCGCGATGAGCAGTTCTTC. It encodes CASSQVQRPRDEQFF.

This clone has just a few counts. The genes are TRBV6-8 and TRBJ1-2, with D possibly TRBD1 on 5 matching bases. The V end lost 2 bases, the J end lost 0 bases, and 10 bases lay between the germline ends. Per the germline V gene, CDR1 is MNHGY and CDR2 is SAAAGT. The CDR3 has 15 amino acids. DNA of the CDR3: TGTGCCAGCAGTTACCTCAGGGATTCTAACTATGGCTACACCTTC. Amino acid sequence: CASSYLRDSNYGYTF.

This clone was seen a few times. This chain connects TRBV11-3 to TRBJ1-3, with D possibly TRBD1 on 5 matching bases. This CDR3 comprises 16 residues. Germline V lookup: CDR1 SGHNT, CDR2 YENEEA. Trimming stripped 5 bases from V and 0 bases from J, with 14 bases between. CDR3: CASSRGDRPSGNTIYF. As DNA, the CDR3 is TGTGCCAGCAGCCGAGGGGACCGTCCCTCTGGAAACACCATATATTTT.

By share, this clone ranks as medium-sized. The chain's CDR3 is CASSVGSHNNEQFF. CDR3 DNA sequence: TGTGCCAGCAGCGTGGGTTCCCATAACAATGAGCAGTTCTTC. J is TRBJ2-1 and V is TRBV9, with unresolved D. This CDR3 spans 14 amino acids. Germline V gene data show CDR1 as SGDLS and CDR2 as YYNGEE. Deletions cut 2 bases from V and 5 bases from J, with 11 bases between. Full variable domain (outside the CDR3, taken from reference TRBV9 and TRBJ2-1): DSGVTQTPKHLITATGQRVTLRCSPRSGDLSVYWYQQSLDQGLQFLIQYYNGEERAKGNILERFSAQQFPDLHSELNLSSLELGDSALYFCASSVGSHNNEQFFGPGTRLTVL.

This clone was seen a few times. The V call is TRBV11-3, the J call TRBJ1-1, with 9 bases aligning to TRBD1. Germline V gene sequence: CDR1 SGHNT, CDR2 YENEEA. Germline trimming cut 6 bases from V and 1 base from J; bases unmatched to any gene: 9. This CDR3 spans 16 amino acids. This chain's CDR3 is CASSQTGGARNTEAFF. DNA of the CDR3: TGTGCCAGCAGTCAAACAGGGGGCGCGCGGAACACTGAAGCTTTCTTT. The variable domain in full, completed from reference TRBV11-3 and TRBJ1-1, reads EAGVVQSPRYKIIEKKQPVAFWCNPISGHNTLYWYLQNLGQGPELLIRYENEEAVDDSQLPKDRFSAERLKGVDSTLKIQPAELGDSAVYLCASSQTGGARNTEAFFGQGTRLTVV.

This clone appeared a few times. The CDR3 DNA reads TGTGCCAGTACCGATCCCTCCCCCAACAGGACCTCCTACGAGCAGTACGTC. This gives the protein CASTDPSPNRTSYEQYV. The chain uses TRBV19 and TRBJ2-7, with D perhaps matching TRBD1 (5 bases). Looked up from germline, CDR1 is LNHDA and CDR2 is SQIVND (reference sequence). The germline V and J ends were trimmed by 7 bases and 0 bases, with 22 bases remaining between them. The CDR3 covers 17 residues.

V gene TRBV30 combines with J gene TRBJ2-4, with D perhaps TRBD2 (5 bases). The CDR3 spans 16 residues. Trimming pared 0 bases from V and 0 bases from J, leaving 12 bases between. Germline-derived CDR1 and CDR2 are GTSNPN and SVGIG (reference sequence). CDR3 sequence reads: CAWSVGANLAKNIQYF. DNA of the CDR3: TGTGCCTGGAGTGTGGGAGCAAATCTAGCCAAAAACATTCAGTACTTC.

In its sample, this clone is medium-sized. The rearrangement uses TRBV6-8 and TRBJ1-1; a possible D gene is TRBD1 (6 bases). CDR3 size: 17 residues. Deletions cut 6 bases from V and 0 bases from J, with 20 bases between. The germline V gene encodes CDR1 MNHGY and CDR2 SAAAGT. In DNA, the CDR3 is TGTGCCAGCAGAAGACAGGTAATTGGGGAGGTGAACACTGAAGCTTTCTTT. Protein product: CASRRQVIGEVNTEAFF.

Here the CDR3 reads CASHDHPGRYEKLFF. In DNA form, the CDR3 reads TGTGCCAGTCATGATCATCCGGGCCGGTATGAAAAACTGTTTTTT. The gene calls are TRBV19 and TRBJ1-4; D not certain. V was pared by 8 bases and J by 6 bases, with 19 bases between. The germline V gene has CDR1 LNHDA and CDR2 SQIVND (reference sequence). The CDR3 totals 15 residues.